This entry lists 19 T cell receptor beta chains sequenced from one sample in a study of CD8+ T cells in alopecia areata. After isolation, RNA underwent reverse transcription to generate cDNA as the sequencing template. The method was immunoSEQ multiplex PCR; TCRdb's version includes in-frame clones alone and lacks a portion of them. The data contain roughly 120,000 clones, around two fifths of them singletons. Sequencing was done on a sample of CD4+ T cells sorted from blood. These receptors came from a human donor with alopecia areata.

This clone turned up a few times. The V and J genes are TRBV14 and TRBJ2-1; 7 nucleotides match TRBD1. The CDR3 runs 16 residues. The V segment lost 1 base and the J segment 4 bases; nucleotides outside the gene matches: 7. Germline loops: CDR1 SGHDN, CDR2 FVKESK. The CDR3, as DNA: TGTGCCAGCAGCCAAGGACAGGGCGCCTTATACAATGAGCAGTTCTTC. Its translation is CASSQGQGALYNEQFF.

This clone came up a few times. V is TRBV5-1 and J is TRBJ2-3; maybe TRBD1 (5 bases). Per germline, CDR1 SGHRS and CDR2 YFSETQ. The CDR3 has 11 residues. V dropped 1 base and J dropped 8 bases, with 5 bases sitting between them. The CDR3 region is CASSLQGTQYF. For the CDR3, the DNA is TGCGCCAGCAGCTTGCAGGGTACGCAGTATTTT.

This clone was counted only a few times. V gene TRBV27 combines with J gene TRBJ2-6; the D is unclear. Germline values: CDR1 MNHEY, CDR2 SMNVEV (reference sequence). The CDR3 sequence is 15 residues long. Trimming left V 8 bases short and J 1 base short, with 12 bases between. As DNA, the CDR3 is TGTGCCAGCGCAGCGTCGAGATCTGGGGCCAACGTCCTGACTTTC. Encoded protein: CASAASRSGANVLTF.

This clone was seen a handful of times. This sample also contains other DNA sequences that code for the same CDR3. The chain employs TRBV7-2 and TRBJ2-5; D ambiguous. The length of the CDR3 is 12 residues. CDR1 and CDR2 from the germline V gene are SGHTA and FQGNSA. The ends were cut back, 2 bases at V and 0 bases at J, with 1 base in the middle. The CDR3 loop reads CASSLYQETQYF. The CDR3 coding sequence is TGTGCCAGCAGCTTATACCAAGAGACCCAGTACTTC.

There are many counts of this clone. The CDR3 is CASRRTGGSYEQYF. CDR3 bases: TGTGCCAGCAGGAGGACAGGGGGCTCCTACGAGCAGTACTTC. The V and J genes are TRBV28 and TRBJ2-7, with TRBD1 matching 10 bases. Losses at the gene ends were 6 bases for V and 0 bases for J; bases not matched to a gene: 2. Germline V lookup: CDR1 MDHEN, CDR2 SYDVKM. The CDR3 contains 14 residues.

A word on this clone: Sequence at one end of the junction differs from germline and may be a read error. Other nucleotide sequences in the sample specify the same CDR3. V gene TRBV5-1 combines with J gene TRBJ2-1; D remains ambiguous. In germline, CDR1 is SGHRS, CDR2 YFSETQ. This CDR3 has 14 amino acids. The CDR3: CASSLPGSNNEQFF. In DNA form, the CDR3 reads TGCGCCAGCAGCTTGCCGGGCTCCAACAATGAGCAGTTCTTC.

The sample holds a few counts of this clone. The chain has TRBV23-1 and TRBJ1-6; no clear D gene. TRBV23-1 is reported as an ORF; its role is uncertain. With 7 bases removed from V and 7 bases from J, the gap between germline ends came to 8 bases. The CDR3 length is 12 residues. The CDR3 DNA is TGCGCCAGCACTTGTGGGAATTCACCCCTCCACTTT. Translating gives CASTCGNSPLHF.

As concerns this clone: One end of the junction varies from germline; a read error may be responsible. The chain is built from TRBV5-1 and TRBJ2-5, with 10 bases matching TRBD2. The CDR3 is 15 residues long. The germline CDR1 and CDR2 sequences are SGHRS and YFSETQ. The CDR3 coding sequence is TGCGCCAGCAGGCCTAGCGGGAGAGACCACGAGACCCAGTACTTC. Its protein is CASRPSGRDHETQYF.

The chain links TRBV27 to TRBJ2-7; D possibly corresponds to TRBD1 (6 bases). CDR3 length: 14 amino acids. Germline CDR1 and CDR2: MNHEY and SMNVEV (reference sequence). V gave up 4 bases and J gave up 0 bases, with 10 bases separating them. This chain's CDR3 is CASSYRGGSYEQYF. CDR3 nucleotides: TGTGCCAGCAGTTACCGAGGGGGCTCCTACGAGCAGTACTTC.

This clone appeared a few times. For the CDR3, the DNA is TGTGCCAGCAGCGTCAGGGGCGGCTCGAACACCGGGGAGCTGTTTTTT. Translated, it gives CASSVRGGSNTGELFF. The V and J genes are TRBV9 and TRBJ2-2; weak D call: TRBD1 (6 bases). There are 16 residues in the CDR3. Germline lookup yields CDR1 SGDLS and CDR2 YYNGEE. Deletions cut 2 bases from V and 0 bases from J, with 11 bases between.

The genes are TRBV28 and TRBJ2-5; 7 bases are a match to TRBD2. J gave up 4 bases and V 7 bases, and 9 bases lay outside the gene matches. The CDR3 is 14 amino acids. Germline lookup yields CDR1 MDHEN and CDR2 SYDVKM. DNA for the CDR3: TGTGCCAGCATCGATCGCGGGGGTAGAGAGACCCAGTACTTC. Its translation: CASIDRGGRETQYF.

This chain links TRBV9 with TRBJ1-2; no clear D gene. The CDR3 sequence is 10 residues long. Germline CDR1 SGDLS, CDR2 YYNGEE. The V end lost 3 bases, the J end lost 7 bases, and 4 bases lay between the germline ends. CDR3: CASSGGGYTF. The CDR3 nucleotides read TGTGCCAGCAGCGGCGGTGGCTACACCTTC.

This clone was recorded only once. The chain employs TRBV15 and TRBJ2-2; unclear D gene. There are 14 residues in the CDR3. Trimming cost V 1 base and J 9 bases, with 12 bases left between them. Looked up from germline, CDR1 is LNHNV and CDR2 is YYDKDF (reference sequence). The chain's CDR3 is CATSRGSSGWELFF. In nucleotides, the CDR3 is TGTGCCACCAGCAGAGGATCCTCCGGGTGGGAGCTGTTTTTT.

This chain uses TRBV6-6 with TRBJ2-2; TRBD1 is a possible D gene (6 bases). This CDR3 contains 14 residues. The germline gives CDR1 MNHNY, CDR2 SVGAGI (reference sequence). V was clipped by 6 bases and J by 8 bases, with 16 bases between them. Written as DNA, the CDR3 is TGTGCCAGCAGACCCGGGGACATGATGGGGGAGCTGTTTTTT. Translating it yields CASRPGDMMGELFF.

The V call is TRBV7-2, the J call TRBJ1-1; no clear D gene. Trimming stripped 1 base from V and 3 bases from J, with 9 bases between. The CDR3 contains 14 residues. The germline V gene has CDR1 SGHTA and CDR2 FQGNSA. The CDR3, as DNA: TGTGCCAGCAGCTTAGACGGCAGTTACACTGAAGCTTTCTTT. It encodes CASSLDGSYTEAFF.

The rearrangement joins TRBV29-1 to TRBJ1-2, with D possibly TRBD1 on 6 matching bases. This CDR3 has 13 residues. CDR1 is SQVTM, CDR2 ANQGSEA, per germline. CDR3: CTTGPGANYGYTF. The CDR3 region has the DNA TGCACCACTGGTCCGGGGGCGAACTATGGCTACACCTTC. Variable domain in full (rest from reference TRBV29-1 and TRBJ1-2): SAVISQKPSRDICQRGTSLTIQCQVDSQVTMMFWYRQQPGQSLTLIATANQGSEATYESGFVIDKFPISRPNLTFSTLTVSNMSPEDSSIYLCTTGPGANYGYTFGSGTRLTVV.

The chain is built from TRBV29-1 and TRBJ2-7, with 7 bases matching TRBD1. Losses at the gene ends were 6 bases for V and 5 bases for J; bases not matched to a gene: 7. The CDR3 runs to 12 residues. Germline assignment: CDR1 SQVTM and CDR2 ANQGSEA. The CDR3 nucleotides read TGCAGCGTGGGACAGACGTGGGACGAGCAGTACTTC. Protein product: CSVGQTWDEQYF.

The chain joins TRBV30 to TRBJ2-1, with a possible D match to TRBD2 (5 bases). The CDR3 contains 13 residues. The germline CDR1 and CDR2 sequences are GTSNPN and SVGIG (reference sequence). The V gene lost 5 bases and the J gene lost 7 bases, with 15 bases spanning the gap. In nucleotides, the CDR3 is TGTGCCTGGGGCGACGGGGTGGGTAATGAGCAGTTCTTC. It is translated as CAWGDGVGNEQFF.

V and J are TRBV9 and TRBJ2-7; no firm D call. CDR1 and CDR2 from the germline V gene are SGDLS and YYNGEE. The CDR3 extends over 13 amino acids. V was cut by 0 bases and J by 5 bases, with 9 bases left in between. CDR3 DNA: TGTGCCAGCAGCGTAGTAGGGTCCGACGAGCAGTACTTC. Amino acid sequence: CASSVVGSDEQYF.